The rows below give T cell receptor beta chains drawn from one sample of a study of yellow fever vaccine responses in identical twins. Each CDR3 protein is one row after TCRdb ran MiXCR on the RT-PCR reads. The sample contains about 11,000 distinct CDR3 sequences, roughly 82% of which appear only once. The starting material was T cells from blood (PBMCs), unsorted or a sorted subset (not recorded which), obtained before or after yellow fever vaccination (not recorded which). The receptors were sampled from a woman aged 18-30 years who received the yellow fever vaccine. Both conserved end residues are part of each CDR3. A D gene is named only where the DNA matches it firmly. Rows may omit the clone size; those that give it use once, few, many or a size class.

V	size	D	J	CDR3	DNA
TRBV9	NA	TRBD2	TRBJ2-1	CASSVGLAGQANEQFF	TGTGCCAGCAGCGTAGGGCTAGCGGGGCAAGCGAATGAGCAGTTCTTC
TRBV7-2	once	TRBD1	TRBJ2-1	CASSLAGTENQYPRDEQFF	TGTGCCAGCAGCTTAGCAGGGACAGAAAATCAATATCCGAGGGATGAGCAGTTCTTC
TRBV2	NA	NA	TRBJ1-5	CASSEQGYSNQPQHF	TGTGCCAGCAGTGAACAGGGGTATAGCAATCAGCCCCAGCATTTT
TRBV12-3/TRBV12-4	NA	TRBD2	TRBJ2-1	CASTSGSSYNEQFF	TGTGCCAGTACTAGCGGGAGCTCCTACAATGAGCAGTTCTTC
TRBV10-3	NA	NA	TRBJ2-7	CAISESDSSYEQYF	TGTGCCATCAGTGAGTCGGACAGCTCCTACGAGCAGTACTTC
TRBV19	NA	TRBD2	TRBJ2-1	CASSRLAGYNEQFF	TGTGCCAGTAGCCGACTAGCGGGGTACAATGAGCAGTTCTTC
TRBV28	NA	TRBD1	TRBJ2-1	CASIGQGLNNEQFF	TGTGCCAGCATTGGACAGGGGTTGAACAATGAGCAGTTCTTC
TRBV29-1	NA	NA	TRBJ2-3	CSLSGPQEGTDTQYF	TGCAGCCTATCCGGGCCTCAGGAGGGTACAGATACGCAGTATTTT
TRBV11-3	few	NA	TRBJ2-5	CASSLPKSTGAKRETQYF	TGTGCCAGCAGCTTACCAAAGTCAACGGGGGCCAAGCGGGAGACCCAGTACTTC
TRBV11-2	NA	NA	TRBJ1-2	CASSLVGGNYGYTF	TGTGCCAGCAGCTTAGTAGGGGGGAACTATGGCTACACCTTC
TRBV5-6	NA	NA	TRBJ2-1	CASSPFGASEQFF	TGTGCCAGCAGCCCCTTTGGGGCCTCCGAGCAGTTCTTC
TRBV4-1	once	NA	TRBJ1-5	CASSQVSGNQPQHF	TGCGCCAGCAGCCAAGTTTCAGGGAATCAGCCCCAGCATTTT
TRBV7-9	NA	NA	TRBJ2-7	CASSLGQDYEQYF	TGTGCCAGCAGCTTAGGACAGGACTACGAGCAGTACTTC
TRBV7-9	NA	NA	TRBJ2-1	CASSPEDGYNEQFF	TGTGCCAGCAGCCCAGAGGACGGATACAATGAGCAGTTCTTC
TRBV9	large	NA	TRBJ2-1	CASSVELLADYNEQFF	TGTGCCAGCAGCGTAGAGTTACTAGCAGATTACAATGAGCAGTTCTTC
TRBV10-3	NA	TRBD2	TRBJ2-7	CAISESSLAGRVSYEQYF	TGTGCCATCAGTGAGTCGTCACTAGCGGGCAGAGTCTCCTACGAGCAGTACTTC
TRBV28	NA	NA	TRBJ2-4	CASGFTNIQYF	TGTGCCAGCGGGTTTACTAACATTCAGTACTTC
TRBV6-5	NA	TRBD2	TRBJ2-7	CASSLLAGIYEQYF	TGTGCCAGCAGTTTACTAGCGGGGATCTACGAGCAGTACTTC
TRBV7-9	NA	TRBD1	TRBJ2-1	CASSSGGGEQFF	TGTGCCAGCAGCTCAGGGGGCGGTGAGCAGTTCTTC
TRBV12-3/TRBV12-4	once	TRBD2	TRBJ2-1	CASSPRGERGYNEQFF	TGTGCCAGCAGTCCGCGTGGCGAGCGGGGATACAATGAGCAGTTCTTC